Presented here are 4 T cell receptor beta chains from one specimen sequenced in a study of shared clonotypes between healthy human individuals. Profiled with immunoSEQ multiplex PCR; TCRdb holds only in-frame clones, not every one. The table records more than 2 million clones, 90% to 95% of them present only once. The sequenced sample consisted of naive CD4+ T cells sorted from blood. Sample subset: CD45RA+ positively selected. All receptors come from a man in his late teens or twenties in good health.

A single count supports this clone. Additional DNA sequences in this sample encode the identical CDR3. The rearrangement links TRBV11-2 to TRBJ2-5; tentatively, D is TRBD1 (6 bases). The CDR3 has 12 residues. Germline-derived CDR1 and CDR2 are SGHAT and FQNNGV. V lost 5 bases to trimming and J lost 5 bases, with 9 bases between them. The CDR3 spells CASSPQGETQYF. In DNA, the CDR3 is TGTGCCAGCAGCCCCCAGGGGGAGACCCAGTACTTC.

With respect to this clone: The sample holds other DNA sequences that translate to the same CDR3. The rearrangement joins TRBV5-1 to TRBJ2-7, with 9 bases aligning to TRBD1. This CDR3 has 14 residues. Germline CDR1 is SGHRS and CDR2 is YFSETQ. Trimming at V came to 4 bases and at J to 1 base, leaving 3 bases not matched to a gene. The chain's CDR3 is CASSPQGASYEQYF. The CDR3 DNA sequence: TGCGCCAGCAGCCCACAGGGGGCATCCTACGAGCAGTACTTC. Supplemented by reference TRBV5-1 and TRBJ2-7, the full variable domain reads KAGVTQTPRYLIKTRGQQVTLSCSPISGHRSVSWYQQTPGQGLQFLFEYFSETQRNKGNFPGRFSGRQFSNSRSEMNVSTLELGDSALYLCASSPQGASYEQYFGPGTRLTVT.

Comments on this clone: The same CDR3 also results from other DNA sequences found in this sample. The chain links TRBV6-1 to TRBJ1-1; D is unresolved. The germline CDR1 and CDR2 sequences are MNHNS and SASEGT. Trimming pared 4 bases from V and 0 bases from J, leaving 6 bases between. The CDR3 has 13 amino acids. Here the CDR3 reads CASSGQMNTEAFF. The CDR3 DNA sequence: TGTGCCAGCAGTGGCCAGATGAACACTGAAGCTTTCTTT.

The chain links TRBV30 to TRBJ1-1; possibly TRBD1 for D (5 bases). Trimming cost V 0 bases and J 4 bases, with 18 bases left between them. CDR1 is GTSNPN and CDR2 is SVGIG in the germline V gene (reference sequence). The CDR3 has 16 amino acids. CDR3 nucleotides: TGTGCCTGGAGTGTCTTCTCCGGGGGGGTAGGCACTGAAGCTTTCTTT. Protein product: CAWSVFSGGVGTEAFF.